This TCR beta chain derives from a study of regulatory T cells in long-lasting Graves disease. This clonotype was seen at least ten times. Sequencing libraries for TCR beta were prepared with iRepertoire HTBI primers and Arm-PCR of CDR3 regions. A single record per CDR3 protein comes from TCRdb applying MiXCR to the multiplex PCR reads. The table records 540,000 or so distinct CDR3 sequences, roughly 13% of them present only once. CDR3 length equals 14 residues. The germline V and J ends were trimmed by 7 bases and 4 bases, with 16 bases remaining between them. Germline values: CDR1 DFQATT, CDR2 SNEGSKA (reference sequence). The time point is: newly diagnosed GD, antithyroid drugs for less than 3 months. PBMC RNA served as the TCR library source. Each patient gave roughly 9.2 milliliters of EDTA-anticoagulated peripheral blood. These data were also filed under a second study, of T cells in Graves' hyperthyroidism and ophthalmopathy. That paper states: Each diagnosis was grounded in clinical symptoms, serum thyroxine and TRAb, thyroid ultrasound, and orbital computed tomography.

The chain employs TRBV20-1 and TRBJ1-4, with D uncertain. Sequenced here: peripheral blood mononuclear cells (PBMCs), sampled at new diagnosis, from a patient treated with antithyroid drugs. This clonotype originated in a man aged 25-40 years with Graves disease. The CDR3 here is CSVKRTADNEKLFF. The CDR3 region has the DNA TGCAGTGTTAAGCGGACGGCCGATAATGAAAAACTGTTTTTT.